This TCR beta chain was captured by sequencing in a study of T cell changes during pregnancy in multiple sclerosis. The protocol was immunoSEQ multiplex PCR, while the TCRdb copy is restricted to in-frame clones and leaves out a portion. This table holds 90,000 to 130,000 clones, more than 85% found once. This CDR3 spans 15 amino acids. Trimming took 3 bases from V and 3 from J; bases not matched to a gene: 4. Germline lookup yields CDR1 SGHKS and CDR2 YYEKEE (reference sequence). The source material was peripheral blood, sampled in the third trimester of pregnancy. The TCR was taken from a female donor with multiple sclerosis, enrolled in a pregnancy study. This chain uses TRBV5-5 with TRBJ2-1; 9 positions match TRBD2. The CDR3 DNA sequence: TGTGCCAGCAGCTACGGACTAGCGATCTACAATGAGCAGTTCTTC. Translating gives CASSYGLAIYNEQFF.